These 8 T cell receptor beta chains came from one sample sequenced in a study of blood T cell repertoires in COVID-19. Libraries were prepared by immunoSEQ multiplex PCR; TCRdb keeps only in-frame clonotypes and omits some of them. The table shows about 130,000 clones, with roughly 84% occurring only once. The sequenced sample consisted of peripheral blood. These receptors were obtained from an elderly woman with acute or convalescent COVID-19.

V usage is TRBV12-2 and J usage is TRBJ1-5; the table's D call of TRBD1 was not tested on the DNA. TRBV12-2 is a pseudogene. This CDR3 is built from 14 residues. The CDR3 nucleotides are TGTGCAAGTCGCTACAGGAATAGCAATCAGCCCCAGCATTTT. This translates into CASRYRNSNQPQHF.

This clone occurred once. This chain links TRBV30 with TRBJ1-2, with TRBD1 identical over 7 bases. This CDR3 is built from 14 residues. The germline V gene has CDR1 GTSNPN and CDR2 SVGIG (reference sequence). Trimming cost V 3 bases and J 8 bases; bases outside gene matches: 12. CDR3 nucleotides: TGTGCCTGGAGGTGGGGGACAGACGGCCGAGGCTACACCTTC. Translated: CAWRWGTDGRGYTF.

The chain recombines TRBV15 with TRBJ2-5, with D tentatively TRBD1 (6 bases). This CDR3 contains 16 residues. V lost 0 bases, J lost 4 bases, and 15 bases lay in between. In germline, CDR1 is LNHNV, CDR2 YYDKDF (reference sequence). The chain's CDR3 is CATSRELLTGRETQYF. The CDR3 DNA is TGTGCCACCAGCAGAGAATTGTTAACAGGGCGAGAGACCCAGTACTTC.

This chain joins TRBV6-6 and TRBJ2-7; 15 positions match TRBD2. The trim removed 5 bases at V and 2 bases at J, leaving 7 bases unmatched. The CDR3 has 17 amino acids. Germline lookup yields CDR1 MNHNY and CDR2 SVGAGI (reference sequence). CDR3 residues: CASSPGLAGGPAYEQYF. Here the CDR3 DNA reads TGTGCCAGCAGTCCTGGACTAGCGGGAGGGCCGGCCTACGAGCAGTACTTC.

The J gene is TRBJ2-5, the V gene TRBV5-1; possible D gene TRBD2, 6 bases. Germline CDR1 is SGHRS and CDR2 is YFSETQ. V gave up 4 bases and J gave up 2 bases, with 15 bases separating them. The CDR3 runs 15 residues. The CDR3 spells CASSNFGGGQETQYF. For the CDR3, the DNA is TGCGCCAGCAGCAACTTTGGTGGGGGGCAAGAGACCCAGTACTTC.

This clone was observed a few times. The chain employs TRBV25-1 and TRBJ1-3; 7 bases align to TRBD1. Unmatched junction bases numbered 10, after V lost 8 bases and J lost 0 bases. Germline loops: CDR1 MGHDK, CDR2 SYGVNS. The length of the CDR3 is 16 residues. CDR3 DNA: TGTGCCAGCCGGGACAGTACCCTACTCTCTGGAAACACCATATATTTT. Its protein product is CASRDSTLLSGNTIYF.

The CDR3 protein is CASRPGQSNEKLFF. In nucleotides, the CDR3 is TGTGCCAGTAGACCGGGACAGTCTAATGAAAAACTGTTTTTT. The chain employs TRBV19 and TRBJ1-4, with 7 bases matching TRBD1. Germline V gene data show CDR1 as LNHDA and CDR2 as SQIVND (reference sequence). The V and J ends lost 6 bases and 3 bases, in that order; junction bases with no gene match: 4. The CDR3 is 14 amino acids.

The gene calls are TRBV7-9 and TRBJ2-7, with 9 bases matching TRBD1. The CDR3 is made up of 16 amino acids. V was pared by 1 base and J by 6 bases, with 10 bases of the junction left unmatched. Per germline, CDR1 SEHNR and CDR2 FQNEAQ (reference sequence). The CDR3 region has the DNA TGTGCCAGCAGCTTAGAGGGGGGACAGGGAATTCGCGAGCAGTACTTC. Translating gives CASSLEGGQGIREQYF.